This TCR beta chain was recovered during a study of OX40 agonist ivuxolimab in advanced cancers. Turning to the study itself: A diagnosis of hepatocellular carcinoma, melanoma, renal cell or head and neck cancer was present in dose-escalation patients. Findings and limits, study-wide: At doses 0.1 to 3.0 mg/kg, CD4+ and CD8+ clones expanded. Relative to CD4+, CD8+ T cells held more expanded clones on average.

With respect to this clone: Its target is not known.

Germline values: CDR1 SQVTM, CDR2 ANQGSEA. The trim removed 6 bases at V and 6 bases at J, leaving 7 bases unmatched. The CDR3 sequence is 14 residues long. The data were produced by immunoSEQ multiplex PCR, yet TCRdb's version contains in-frame clones alone and is incomplete. This sample has under 100,000 clones, with around nine tenths found just once. Baseline, cycle 4 day 1, and cycle 7 day 1 were the blood sampling points. The sample in question was CD4+ or CD8+ T cells sorted from blood, obtained in a trial of the OX40 agonist ivuxolimab. The chain employs TRBV29-1 and TRBJ2-7, with 14 bases fitting TRBD2. The sequence came from an adult with an advanced solid tumor such as melanoma, head and neck, liver or kidney cancer. The DNA of the CDR3 is TGCAGCGTGGCCGGGACTAGCGGGAGATCCGAGCAGTACTTC. Protein sequence: CSVAGTSGRSEQYF.